Here is one TCR beta chain with its context. The antigen remains unidentified. In preparing the TRB cDNA libraries, 5' RACE with UMI labels was used. TCRdb reanalyzed the 5' RACE reads and collapses them to one entry per CDR3 protein, without DNA. This listing includes about 40,000 distinct CDR3 sequences. CDR1 is MNHEY and CDR2 is SVGAGI in the germline V gene. CDR3 size: 15 residues. The record originates from a study of CXCR3-negative and CXCR3-positive naive CD8 T cells. Researchers reported sorting every CD8+ T cell subset in triplicate, 300,000 cells per sort. Study-wide results and caveats: Naive cells used TRBV-TRBJ genes in much the same way whether CXCR3-negative or CXCR3-positive; memory cells did not.

The sample taken for sequencing was memory CD8+ T cells from blood. The source of this sequence is a human donor in good health. Some clones in this sample may be carry-over from other donors' samples. The chain joins TRBV6-5 to TRBJ1-2. The CDR3 reads CASSYLNWVSGGYTF.